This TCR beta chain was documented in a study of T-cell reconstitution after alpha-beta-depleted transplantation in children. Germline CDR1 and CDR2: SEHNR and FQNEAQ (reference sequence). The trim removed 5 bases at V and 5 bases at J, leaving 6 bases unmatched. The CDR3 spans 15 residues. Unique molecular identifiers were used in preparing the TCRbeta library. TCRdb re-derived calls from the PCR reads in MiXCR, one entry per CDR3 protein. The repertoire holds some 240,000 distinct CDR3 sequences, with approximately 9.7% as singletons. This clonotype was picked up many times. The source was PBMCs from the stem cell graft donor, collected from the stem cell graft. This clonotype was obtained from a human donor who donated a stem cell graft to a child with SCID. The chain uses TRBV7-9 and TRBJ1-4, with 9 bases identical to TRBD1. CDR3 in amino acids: CASSRSGTGNEKLFF. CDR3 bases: TGTGCCAGCAGCCGAAGTGGGACAGGGAATGAAAAACTGTTTTTT.